This TCR beta chain came from a study of cytomegalovirus exposure and HLA in healthy donors. General study results and limits: With later analysis, a missense DCLRE1C variant became linked to TCR beta V- and J-gene trimming.

V was pared by 1 base and J by 9 bases, with 5 bases of the junction left unmatched. Germline CDR1 LGHNA, CDR2 YSLEER. This CDR3 is 16 amino acids long. About this clone: Its antigen is unknown.

Amplification used 60 Vbeta primers and 13 Jbeta primers. The protocol was immunoSEQ multiplex PCR, while the TCRdb copy is restricted to in-frame clones and leaves out a portion. The table has fewer than 70,000 clones, approximately 72% seen once; the top ten hold approximately 11%. The chain employs TRBV4-3 and TRBJ1-6; TRBD1 agrees at 11 bases. This TCR derives from a woman younger than 45 in good health and CMV-seronegative. Sequencing input: PBMCs. This CDR3 is CASSQVSGTGGSPLHF. In DNA, the CDR3 is TGCGCCAGCAGCCAAGTCTCCGGGACAGGGGGTTCACCCCTCCACTTT.